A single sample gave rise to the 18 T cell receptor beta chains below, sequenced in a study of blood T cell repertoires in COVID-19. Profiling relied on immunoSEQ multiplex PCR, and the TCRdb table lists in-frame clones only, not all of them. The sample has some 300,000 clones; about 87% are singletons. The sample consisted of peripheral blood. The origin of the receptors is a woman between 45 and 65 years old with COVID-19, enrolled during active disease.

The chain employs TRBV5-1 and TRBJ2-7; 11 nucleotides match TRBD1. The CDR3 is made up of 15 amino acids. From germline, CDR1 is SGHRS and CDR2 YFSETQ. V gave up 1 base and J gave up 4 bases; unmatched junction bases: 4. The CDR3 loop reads CASSLRTGGAYEQYF. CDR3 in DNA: TGCGCCAGCAGCTTGAGGACAGGGGGCGCGTACGAGCAGTACTTC.

The CDR3 DNA reads TGTGCCAGCAGCGTAGAGGGACTAGCGGGAGATACGCAGTATTTT. It yields the protein CASSVEGLAGDTQYF. The chain employs TRBV9 and TRBJ2-3; 12 bases line up with TRBD2. The CDR3 runs 15 residues. Germline V CDR1 and CDR2: SGDLS, YYNGEE. V gave up 0 bases and J gave up 5 bases; unmatched junction bases: 1.

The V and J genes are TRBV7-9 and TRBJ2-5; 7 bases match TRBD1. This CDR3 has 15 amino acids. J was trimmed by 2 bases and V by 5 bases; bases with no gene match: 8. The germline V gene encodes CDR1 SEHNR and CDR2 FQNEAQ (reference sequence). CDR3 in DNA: TGTGCCAGCAGCCTCCTGGGACAGATTCAAGAGACCCAGTACTTC. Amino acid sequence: CASSLLGQIQETQYF. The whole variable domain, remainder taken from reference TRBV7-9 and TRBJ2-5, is DTGVSQNPRHKITKRGQNVTFRCDPISEHNRLYWYRQTLGQGPEFLTYFQNEAQLEKSRLLSDRFSAERPKGSFSTLEIQRTEQGDSAMYLCASSLLGQIQETQYFGPGTRLLVL.

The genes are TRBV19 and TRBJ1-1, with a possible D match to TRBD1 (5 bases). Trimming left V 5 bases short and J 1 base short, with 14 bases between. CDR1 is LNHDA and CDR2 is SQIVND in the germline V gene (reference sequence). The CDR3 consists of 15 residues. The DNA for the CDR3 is TGTGCCAGTAGTGCAATAGGGGTTGCGAACACTGAAGCTTTCTTT. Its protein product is CASSAIGVANTEAFF.

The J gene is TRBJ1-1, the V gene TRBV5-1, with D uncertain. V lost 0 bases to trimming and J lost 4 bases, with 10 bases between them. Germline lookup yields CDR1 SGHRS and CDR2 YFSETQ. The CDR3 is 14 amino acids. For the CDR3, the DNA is TGCGCCAGCAGCTTGGGGCGGGGTAGCACTGAAGCTTTCTTT. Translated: CASSLGRGSTEAFF.

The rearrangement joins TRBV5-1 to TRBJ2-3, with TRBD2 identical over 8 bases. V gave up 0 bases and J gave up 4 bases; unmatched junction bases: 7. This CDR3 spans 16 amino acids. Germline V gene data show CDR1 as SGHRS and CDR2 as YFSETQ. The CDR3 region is CASSLVAGGVADTQYF. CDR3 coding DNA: TGCGCCAGCAGCTTGGTGGCGGGAGGCGTCGCAGATACGCAGTATTTT.

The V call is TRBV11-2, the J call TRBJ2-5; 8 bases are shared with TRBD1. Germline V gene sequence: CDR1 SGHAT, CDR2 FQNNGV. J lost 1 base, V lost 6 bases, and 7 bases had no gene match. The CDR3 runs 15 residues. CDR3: CASRGLGTGQETQYF. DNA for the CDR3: TGTGCCAGCAGGGGCTTAGGGACAGGCCAAGAGACCCAGTACTTC.

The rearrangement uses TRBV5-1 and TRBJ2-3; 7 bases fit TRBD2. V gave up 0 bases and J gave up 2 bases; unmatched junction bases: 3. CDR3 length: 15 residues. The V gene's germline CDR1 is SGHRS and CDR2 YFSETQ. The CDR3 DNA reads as TGCGCCAGCAGCTTGGTTGGGGGGGACACAGATACGCAGTATTTT. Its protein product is CASSLVGGDTDTQYF.

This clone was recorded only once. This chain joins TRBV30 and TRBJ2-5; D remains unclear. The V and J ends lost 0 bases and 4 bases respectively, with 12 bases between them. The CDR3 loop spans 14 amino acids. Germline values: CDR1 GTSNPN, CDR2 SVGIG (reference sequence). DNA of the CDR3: TGTGCCTGGAGTGTAAGCATGGGCCCAGAGACCCAGTACTTC. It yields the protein CAWSVSMGPETQYF.

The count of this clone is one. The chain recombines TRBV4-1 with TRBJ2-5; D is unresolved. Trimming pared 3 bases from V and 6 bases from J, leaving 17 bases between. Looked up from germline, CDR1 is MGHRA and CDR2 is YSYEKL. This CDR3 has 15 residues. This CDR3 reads CASSHVRDSLQTQYF. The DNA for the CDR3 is TGCGCCAGCAGCCACGTCCGAGACTCCCTACAGACCCAGTACTTC.

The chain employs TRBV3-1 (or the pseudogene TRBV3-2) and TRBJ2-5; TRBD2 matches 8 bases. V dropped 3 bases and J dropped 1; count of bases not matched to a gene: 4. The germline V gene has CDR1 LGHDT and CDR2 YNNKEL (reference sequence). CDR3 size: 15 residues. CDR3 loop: CASSQLAGFQETQYF. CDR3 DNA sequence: TGTGCCAGCAGCCAGTTAGCGGGATTCCAAGAGACCCAGTACTTC.

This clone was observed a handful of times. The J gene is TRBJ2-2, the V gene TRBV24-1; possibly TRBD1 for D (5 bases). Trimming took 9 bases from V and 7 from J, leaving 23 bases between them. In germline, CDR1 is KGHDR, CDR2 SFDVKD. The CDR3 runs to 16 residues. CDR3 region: CATLNERGNRSGELFF. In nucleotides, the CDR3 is TGTGCCACCCTGAACGAAAGGGGAAATCGCAGCGGGGAGCTGTTTTTT.

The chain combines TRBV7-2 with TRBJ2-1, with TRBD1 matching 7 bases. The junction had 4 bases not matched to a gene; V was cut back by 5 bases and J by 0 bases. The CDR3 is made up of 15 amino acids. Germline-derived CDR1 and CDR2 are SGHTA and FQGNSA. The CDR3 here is CASSTRTGSYNEQFF. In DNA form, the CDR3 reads TGTGCCAGCAGCACCCGGACAGGCTCCTACAATGAGCAGTTCTTC.

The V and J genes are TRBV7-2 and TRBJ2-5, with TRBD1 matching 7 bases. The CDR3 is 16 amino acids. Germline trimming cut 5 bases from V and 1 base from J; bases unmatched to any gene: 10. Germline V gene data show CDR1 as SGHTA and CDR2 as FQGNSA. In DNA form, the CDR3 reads TGTGCCAGCAGCCCAGGGACAGACGAGGTCCAAGAGACCCAGTACTTC. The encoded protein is CASSPGTDEVQETQYF.

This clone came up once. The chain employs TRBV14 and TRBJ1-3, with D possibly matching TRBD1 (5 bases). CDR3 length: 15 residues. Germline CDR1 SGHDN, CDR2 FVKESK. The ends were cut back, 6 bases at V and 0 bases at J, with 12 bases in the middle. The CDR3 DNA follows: TGTGCCAGCAGTCCGTGGAGGGGCTCTGGAAACACCATATATTTT. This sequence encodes CASSPWRGSGNTIYF.

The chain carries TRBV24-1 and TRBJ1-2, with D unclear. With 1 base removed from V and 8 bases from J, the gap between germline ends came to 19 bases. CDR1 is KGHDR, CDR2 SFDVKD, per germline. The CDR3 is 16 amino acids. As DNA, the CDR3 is TGTGCCACCAGTGATTTACCAGGTCGTGGCTCGCAGGGCTACACCTTC. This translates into CATSDLPGRGSQGYTF.

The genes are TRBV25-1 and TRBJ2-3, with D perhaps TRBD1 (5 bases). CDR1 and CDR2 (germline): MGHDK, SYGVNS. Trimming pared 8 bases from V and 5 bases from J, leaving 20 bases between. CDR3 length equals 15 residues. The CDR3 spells CASRLPGFRRDTQYF. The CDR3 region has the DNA TGTGCCAGCCGATTACCAGGGTTCCGAAGAGATACGCAGTATTTT.

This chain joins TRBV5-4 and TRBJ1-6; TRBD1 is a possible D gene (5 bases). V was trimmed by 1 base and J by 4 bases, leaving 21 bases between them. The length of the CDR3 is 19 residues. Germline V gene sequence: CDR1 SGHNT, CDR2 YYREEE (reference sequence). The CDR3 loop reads CASSLYPPKLRGYNSPLHF. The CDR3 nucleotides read TGTGCCAGCAGCTTGTACCCGCCAAAACTAAGGGGTTATAATTCACCCCTCCACTTT.